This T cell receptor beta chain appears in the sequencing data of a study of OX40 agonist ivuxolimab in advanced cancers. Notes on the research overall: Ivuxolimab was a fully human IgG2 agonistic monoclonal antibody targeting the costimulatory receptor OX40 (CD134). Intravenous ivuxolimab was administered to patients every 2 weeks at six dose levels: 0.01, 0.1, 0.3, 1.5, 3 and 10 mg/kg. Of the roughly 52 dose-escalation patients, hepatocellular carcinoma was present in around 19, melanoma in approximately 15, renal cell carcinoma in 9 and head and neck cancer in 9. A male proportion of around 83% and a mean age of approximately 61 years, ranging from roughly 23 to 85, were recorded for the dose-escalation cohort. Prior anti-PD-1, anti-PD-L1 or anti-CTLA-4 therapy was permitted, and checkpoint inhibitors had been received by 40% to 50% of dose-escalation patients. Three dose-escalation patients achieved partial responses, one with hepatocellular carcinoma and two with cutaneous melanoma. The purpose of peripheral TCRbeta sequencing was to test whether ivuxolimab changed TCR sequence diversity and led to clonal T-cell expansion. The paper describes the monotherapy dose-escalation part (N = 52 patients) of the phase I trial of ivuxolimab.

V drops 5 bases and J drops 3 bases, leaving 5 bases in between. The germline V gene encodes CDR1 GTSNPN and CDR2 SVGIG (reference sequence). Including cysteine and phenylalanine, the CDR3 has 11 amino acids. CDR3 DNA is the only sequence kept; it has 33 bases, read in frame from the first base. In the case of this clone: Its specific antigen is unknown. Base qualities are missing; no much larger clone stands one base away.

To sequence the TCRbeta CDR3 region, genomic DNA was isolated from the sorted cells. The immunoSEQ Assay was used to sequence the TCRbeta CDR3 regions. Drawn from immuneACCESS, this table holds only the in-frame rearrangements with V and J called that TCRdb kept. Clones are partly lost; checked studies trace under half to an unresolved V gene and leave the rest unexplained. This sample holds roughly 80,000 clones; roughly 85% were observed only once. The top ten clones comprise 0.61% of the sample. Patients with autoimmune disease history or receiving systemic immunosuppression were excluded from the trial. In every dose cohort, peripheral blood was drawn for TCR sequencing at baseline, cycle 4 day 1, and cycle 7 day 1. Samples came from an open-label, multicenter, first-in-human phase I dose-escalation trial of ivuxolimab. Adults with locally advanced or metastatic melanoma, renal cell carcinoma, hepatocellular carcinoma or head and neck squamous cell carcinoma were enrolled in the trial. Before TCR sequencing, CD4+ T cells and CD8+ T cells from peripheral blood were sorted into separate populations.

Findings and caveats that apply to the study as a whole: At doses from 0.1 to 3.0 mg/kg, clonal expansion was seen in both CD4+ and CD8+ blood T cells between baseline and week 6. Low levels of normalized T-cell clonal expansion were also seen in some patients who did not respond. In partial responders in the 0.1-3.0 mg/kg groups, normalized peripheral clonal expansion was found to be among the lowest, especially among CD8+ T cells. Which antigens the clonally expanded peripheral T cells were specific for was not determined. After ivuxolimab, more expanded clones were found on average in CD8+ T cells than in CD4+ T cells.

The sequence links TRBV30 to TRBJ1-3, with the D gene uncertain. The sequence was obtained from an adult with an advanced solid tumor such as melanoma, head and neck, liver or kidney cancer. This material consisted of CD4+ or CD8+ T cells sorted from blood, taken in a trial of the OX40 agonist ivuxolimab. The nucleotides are TGTGCCTGGGGAGGTGGAAACACCATATATTTT. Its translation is CAWGGGNTIYF.